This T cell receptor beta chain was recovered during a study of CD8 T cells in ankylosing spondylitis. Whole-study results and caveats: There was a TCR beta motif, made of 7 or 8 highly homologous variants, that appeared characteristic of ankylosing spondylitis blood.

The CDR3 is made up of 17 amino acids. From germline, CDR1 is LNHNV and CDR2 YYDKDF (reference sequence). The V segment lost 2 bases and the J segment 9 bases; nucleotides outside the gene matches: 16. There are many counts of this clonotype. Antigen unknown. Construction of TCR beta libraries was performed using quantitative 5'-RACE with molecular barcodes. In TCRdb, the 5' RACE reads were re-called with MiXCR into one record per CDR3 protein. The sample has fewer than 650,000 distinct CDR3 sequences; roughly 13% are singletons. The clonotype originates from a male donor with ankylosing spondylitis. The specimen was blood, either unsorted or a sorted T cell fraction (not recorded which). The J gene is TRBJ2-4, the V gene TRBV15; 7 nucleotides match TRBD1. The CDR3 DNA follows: TGTGCCACCAGCAGATCTCCGGGACAGACCACGTCGGGCATTCAGTACTTC. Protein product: CATSRSPGQTTSGIQYF.